Presented here are 5 T cell receptor beta chains from one specimen sequenced in a study of graft-versus-host responses after intestinal transplantation. For these receptors, no antigen is known. The data were produced by immunoSEQ multiplex PCR, yet TCRdb's version contains in-frame clones alone and is incomplete. The table includes approximately 99,000 clones, 85% to 95% detected once. The specimen comprised unstimulated CD8+ T cells sorted from spleen or lymph node cells, sampled before transplant. These receptors all come from a human donor who was the organ donor for an intestinal transplant.

CDR3 region: CAISESKYGDYGYTF. Written as DNA, the CDR3 is TGTGCCATCAGTGAGTCGAAGTACGGGGACTATGGCTACACCTTC. The V and J genes are TRBV10-3 and TRBJ1-2; D is unresolved. V shed 0 bases and J shed 3 bases, with 11 bases lying between them. The CDR3 totals 15 residues. The germline gives CDR1 ENHRY, CDR2 SYGVKD.

V is TRBV7-3 and J is TRBJ2-7, with TRBD2 matching 8 bases. CDR1 and CDR2 from the germline V gene are SGHTA and FQGTGA. The CDR3 spans 15 residues. V shed 1 base, J shed 1 base, and the junction held 3 bases outside the gene matches. DNA for the CDR3: TGTGCCAGCAGCTTAATGGCGGGGGGATCCTACGAGCAGTACTTC. Its protein is CASSLMAGGSYEQYF. The full variable domain, its missing parts supplied by reference TRBV7-3 and TRBJ2-7, is GAGVSQTPSNKVTEKGKYVELRCDPISGHTALYWYRQSLGQGPEFLIYFQGTGAADDSGLPNDRFFAVRPEGSVSTLKIQRTERGDSAVYLCASSLMAGGSYEQYFGPGTRLTVT.

The J gene is TRBJ1-1, the V gene TRBV2; D is ambiguous. Germline lookup yields CDR1 SNHLY and CDR2 FYNNEI. The CDR3 sequence is 14 residues long. The V and J ends lost 8 bases and 0 bases respectively, with 13 bases between them. DNA for the CDR3: TGTGCCAGCGGTCCCGATACATTGAACACTGAAGCTTTCTTT. Its translation is CASGPDTLNTEAFF.

The J gene is TRBJ2-1, the V gene TRBV15; D is uncertain. Germline CDR1 reads LNHNV; CDR2 reads YYDKDF (reference sequence). V was pared by 6 bases and J by 3 bases, with 12 bases between. The CDR3 spans 14 residues. The CDR3 loop reads CATRHSGFYNEQFF. As DNA, the CDR3 is TGTGCCACCAGGCACAGTGGATTCTACAATGAGCAGTTCTTC.

This clone occurred once. V usage is TRBV25-1 and J usage is TRBJ2-5; maybe TRBD2 (5 bases). V dropped 4 bases and J dropped 8 bases, with 8 bases sitting between them. This CDR3 is built from 11 residues. The V gene's germline CDR1 is MGHDK and CDR2 SYGVNS. The CDR3 coding sequence is TGTGCCAGCAGTGGGGGAGTTACCCAGTACTTC. Amino acids: CASSGGVTQYF. Looking up the rest from reference TRBV25-1 and TRBJ2-5 gives the full variable domain: EADIYQTPRYLVIGTGKKITLECSQTMGHDKMYWYQQDPGMELHLIHYSYGVNSTEKGDLSSESTVSRIRTEHFPLTLESARPSHTSQYLCASSGGVTQYFGPGTRLLVL.